Listed here is a single T cell receptor beta chain. What it binds is not known. The data belong to a study of Graves' ophthalmopathy and Graves' hyperthyroidism. Whole-study context: Peripheral blood was gathered at the point of initial diagnosis, before any treatment started.

RNA served as the template for amplifying TCR beta CDR3 regions. HTBI primers primed a first-round RT-PCR, and a second-round multiplex PCR followed. TCRdb reprocessed the multiplex PCR reads with MiXCR, giving one entry per CDR3 protein. This sample has about 150,000 distinct CDR3 sequences, with 37% found just once. The V end lost 4 bases, the J end lost 8 bases, and 14 bases lay between the germline ends. The germline V gene encodes CDR1 MNHEY and CDR2 SVGAGI. CDR3 length equals 13 residues. Every ophthalmopathy donor presented moderate-to-severe activity, CAS ≥3, NOSPECS ≥4 and duration under 3 months. The study, taken as a whole, reports: The model predicted ophthalmopathy progression with about 71% sensitivity and approximately 72% specificity.

The chain joins TRBV6-5 to TRBJ1-2; TRBD1 is a possible D gene (5 bases). The sequenced material came from peripheral blood. The sequence came from a woman aged 40 to 50 with Graves' ophthalmopathy. Here the CDR3 reads CASSFPDTLGYTF. DNA of the CDR3: TGTGCCAGCAGTTTCCCGGACACGCTAGGCTACACCTTC.